This paragraph reports one T cell receptor (beta chain). Its antigen remains unknown. The data were obtained in a study of T cell repertoires and Cas9 in healthy adults. Turning to the study itself: Multi-effector potency, cytotoxicity and lineage were assessed in SpCas9-reactive CD4 and CD8 T cells.

The junction had 13 bases not matched to a gene; V was cut back by 7 bases and J by 5 bases. Germline V lookup: CDR1 SGHRS, CDR2 YFSETQ. This CDR3 spans 15 amino acids. Findings and limits, study-wide: SpCas9-reactive effector T cells were reportedly restrained in vitro by SpCas9-reactive regulatory T cells.

Sequencing was performed with immunoSEQ multiplex PCR; in TCRdb, only in-frame clones are kept and a portion is missing. This repertoire shows approximately 21,000 clones, about 92% found once; its top ten account for around 0.71%. The sequence was collected from a human donor in good health. The V call is TRBV5-1, the J call TRBJ2-5; the match to TRBD2 covers 8 bases. Sequenced input: CD4+ effector T cells (CD127+, CD25-, CD137-, CD154-) from PBMCs; culture status not recorded. The chain's CDR3 is CASALVGGAGETQYF. The CDR3 DNA reads TGCGCCAGCGCCCTCGTCGGGGGGGCGGGTGAGACCCAGTACTTC.